Presented here are 2 T cell receptor beta chains from one specimen sequenced in a study of shared clonotypes between healthy human individuals. Some clones are missing from TCRdb's copy, which holds only in-frame ones; the method was immunoSEQ multiplex PCR. The data show around 2,000,000 clones, about 94% seen once. As defined, naive CD8 cells were CD45RO-negative and positively selected for CCR7, with terminally differentiated effector memory CD45RA+ cells excluded. The sequencing input was naive CD8+ T cells sorted from blood. The source is a man aged 18 to 29 in good health.

This chain uses TRBV6-1 with TRBJ1-1; 8 bases align to TRBD1. V lost 8 bases to trimming and J lost 0 bases; unmatched junction nucleotides: 5. Germline V gene data show CDR1 as MNHNS and CDR2 as SASEGT. The CDR3 extends over 14 amino acids. For the CDR3, the DNA is TGTGCCAGCGGGACAGGTTTTTTGAACACTGAAGCTTTCTTT. It specifies CASGTGFLNTEAFF.

The V call is TRBV7-9, the J call TRBJ2-4; 10 bases agree with TRBD2. Germline V lookup: CDR1 SEHNR, CDR2 FQNEAQ (reference sequence). CDR3 length: 15 residues. The ends lost 3 bases at V and 8 bases at J; junction bases unmatched: 7. CDR3: CASSFGVAGGYIQYF. CDR3 coding DNA: TGTGCCAGCAGCTTCGGGGTAGCGGGAGGCTACATTCAGTACTTC. Full variable domain (remainder filled in from reference TRBV7-9 and TRBJ2-4): DTGVSQNPRHKITKRGQNVTFRCDPISEHNRLYWYRQTLGQGPEFLTYFQNEAQLEKSRLLSDRFSAERPKGSFSTLEIQRTEQGDSAMYLCASSFGVAGGYIQYFGAGTRLSVL.